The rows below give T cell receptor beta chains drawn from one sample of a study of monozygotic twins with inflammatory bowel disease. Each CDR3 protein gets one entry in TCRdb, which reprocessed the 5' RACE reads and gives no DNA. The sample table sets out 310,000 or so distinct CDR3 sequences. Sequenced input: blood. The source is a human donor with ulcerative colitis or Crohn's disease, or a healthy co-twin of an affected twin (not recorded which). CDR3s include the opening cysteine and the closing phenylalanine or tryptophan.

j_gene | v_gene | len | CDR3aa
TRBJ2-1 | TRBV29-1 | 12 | CSRTGPYNEQFF
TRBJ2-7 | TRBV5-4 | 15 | CASSLTGTGRREQYF
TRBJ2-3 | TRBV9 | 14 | CASSVEAEPYTQYF
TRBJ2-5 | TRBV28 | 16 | CASSFRAELNQETQYF
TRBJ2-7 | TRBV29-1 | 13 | CSVGRTGGREQYF
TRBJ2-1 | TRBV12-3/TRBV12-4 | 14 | CASSLVGRGNEQFF
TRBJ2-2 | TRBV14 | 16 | CASSPPRGQNTGELFF
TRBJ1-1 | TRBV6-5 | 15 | CASSLEGASLTEAFF
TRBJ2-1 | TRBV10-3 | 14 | CAISLGQGGAEQFF
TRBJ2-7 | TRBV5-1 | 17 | CASSLGGNGWNSYEQYF
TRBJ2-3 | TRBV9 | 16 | CASSVAGGGPTDTQYF
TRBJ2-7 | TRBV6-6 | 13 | CASCSAMTYEQYF
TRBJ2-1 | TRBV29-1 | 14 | CSVEGAGLGTEQFF
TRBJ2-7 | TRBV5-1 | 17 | CASSLARLSGSAYEQYF
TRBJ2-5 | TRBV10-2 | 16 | CASSDPGLAGQETQYF
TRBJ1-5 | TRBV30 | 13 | CAWSKDWGQPQHF
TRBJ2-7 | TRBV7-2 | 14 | CASSRDRGSDEQYF
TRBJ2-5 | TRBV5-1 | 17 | CASSSGTSGGSQETQYF
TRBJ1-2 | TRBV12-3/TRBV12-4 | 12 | CASKGLMYGYTF
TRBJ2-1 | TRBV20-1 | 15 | CSAPSTSFRFGEQFF
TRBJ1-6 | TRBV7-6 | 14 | CASSNTGANSPLHF
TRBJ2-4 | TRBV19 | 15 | CASSIQWDSENIQYF
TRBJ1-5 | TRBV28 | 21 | CASSLFFAYGTGEYSNQPQHF
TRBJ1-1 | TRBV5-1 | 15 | CASSLDGGANTGAFF
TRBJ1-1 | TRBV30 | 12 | CAWRGERTEAFF
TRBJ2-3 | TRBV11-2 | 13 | CASTGASTDTQYF
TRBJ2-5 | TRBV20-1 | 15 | CSANPLRDQQETQYF
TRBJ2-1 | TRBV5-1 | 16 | CASSLDGTGGSDEQFF
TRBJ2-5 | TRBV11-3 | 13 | CASSAMGQETQYF
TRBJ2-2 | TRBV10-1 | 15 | CASSDPSANTGELFF
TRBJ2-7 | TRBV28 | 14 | CASSFGDKSYEQYF
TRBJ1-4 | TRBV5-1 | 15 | CASSLSRGYNEKLFF
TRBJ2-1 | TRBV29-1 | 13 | CSASGSIYNEQFF
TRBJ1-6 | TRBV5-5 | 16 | CASSFMTGTANSPLHF
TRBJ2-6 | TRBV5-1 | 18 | CASSLLGQVPSGANVLTF
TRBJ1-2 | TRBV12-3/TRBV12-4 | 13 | CASSFLENYGYTF
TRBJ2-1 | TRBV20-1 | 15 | CSASSAGLDINEQFF
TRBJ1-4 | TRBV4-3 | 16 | CASSLSLKRAEGKLFF
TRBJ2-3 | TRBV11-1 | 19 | CARSCETRGLEGATDTQYF
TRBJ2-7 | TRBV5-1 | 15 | CASSQGQGGSYEQYF
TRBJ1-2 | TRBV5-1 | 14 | CASSLEHIYYGYTF